This T cell receptor beta chain was sequenced during a study of beta chain features in type 1 diabetes. Study-wide results and limits: Insertions at VDJ junctions were less frequent in type 1 diabetes patients. These patients also deleted more nucleotides at the same junctions.

This clone was found a few times. The antigen is undetermined. All of the isolated RNA was reverse transcribed, so expressed TCRB transcripts were sequenced. Clones were sequenced by immunoSEQ multiplex PCR, and TCRdb holds only the in-frame ones, with some missing. The sample includes about 220,000 clones, about 11% of them seen just once. Input material: central memory CD4+ T cells from blood. The source of this sequence is a young man in good health.

CDR3 DNA: TGTGCCAGCAGCTCCCCAGGGTTAGCCAAAAACATTCAGTACTTC. Translating it yields CASSSPGLAKNIQYF. The chain recombines TRBV7-2 with TRBJ2-4; weak D call: TRBD1 (5 bases). Trimming cost V 4 bases and J 0 bases, with 10 bases left between them. In germline, CDR1 is SGHTA, CDR2 FQGNSA. The CDR3 contains 15 residues.